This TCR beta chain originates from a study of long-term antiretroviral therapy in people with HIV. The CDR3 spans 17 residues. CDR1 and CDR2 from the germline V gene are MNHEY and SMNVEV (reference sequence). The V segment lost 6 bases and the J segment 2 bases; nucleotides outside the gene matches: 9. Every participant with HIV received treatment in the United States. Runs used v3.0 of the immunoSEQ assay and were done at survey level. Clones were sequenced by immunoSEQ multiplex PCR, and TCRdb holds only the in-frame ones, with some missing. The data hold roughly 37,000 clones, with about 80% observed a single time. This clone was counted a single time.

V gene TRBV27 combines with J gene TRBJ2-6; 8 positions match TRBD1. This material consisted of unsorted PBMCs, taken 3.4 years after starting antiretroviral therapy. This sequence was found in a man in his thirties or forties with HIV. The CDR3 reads CASRTTGVSTGANVLTF. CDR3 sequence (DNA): TGTGCCAGCAGGACGACAGGGGTATCGACTGGGGCCAACGTCCTGACTTTC.